This entry lists 25 T cell receptor beta chains sequenced from one sample in a study of shared clonotypes between healthy human individuals. Assay: immunoSEQ multiplex PCR; the TCRdb copy retains only in-frame clones and omits some. The sample lists around 700,000 clones, around three quarters occurring once. Sequencing used memory CD4+ T cells sorted from blood. Noted subset: CD45RA-negative fraction. Receptors originate from a woman aged 30 to 39 in good health.

The chain combines TRBV18 with TRBJ1-1; the D is unclear. The CDR3 has 15 amino acids. Germline V lookup: CDR1 KGHSH, CDR2 LQKENI. V lost 5 bases and J 4 bases, leaving 17 bases between the germline ends. CDR3 residues: CASSSNLIGSTEAFF. Written as DNA, the CDR3 is TGTGCCAGCTCATCTAACCTTATCGGGAGCACTGAAGCTTTCTTT. The whole variable domain, remainder taken from reference TRBV18 and TRBJ1-1, is NAGVMQNPRHLVRRRGQEARLRCSPMKGHSHVYWYRQLPEEGLKFMVYLQKENIIDESGMPKERFSAEFPKEGPSILRIQQVVRGDSAAYFCASSSNLIGSTEAFFGQGTRLTVV.

This clone was detected once. The V gene is TRBV18, the J gene TRBJ1-1, with 7 bases identical to TRBD1. Germline lookup yields CDR1 KGHSH and CDR2 LQKENI. The junction had 10 bases not matched to a gene; V was cut back by 2 bases and J by 1 base. CDR3 size: 17 residues. The CDR3 region has the DNA TGTGCCAGCTCACCATGGAACAGGGGACCTGAGAACACTGAAGCTTTCTTT. Protein: CASSPWNRGPENTEAFF. Full variable domain (outside the CDR3, taken from reference TRBV18 and TRBJ1-1): NAGVMQNPRHLVRRRGQEARLRCSPMKGHSHVYWYRQLPEEGLKFMVYLQKENIIDESGMPKERFSAEFPKEGPSILRIQQVVRGDSAAYFCASSPWNRGPENTEAFFGQGTRLTVV.

The chain recombines TRBV30 with TRBJ1-1, with D uncertain. V lost 0 bases, J lost 11 bases, and 16 bases lay in between. CDR3 length: 13 amino acids. Per germline, CDR1 GTSNPN and CDR2 SVGIG (reference sequence). The CDR3 region is CAWSVDRRRRAFF. The CDR3 nucleotides are TGTGCCTGGAGTGTTGATAGGCGCCGGCGGGCTTTCTTT. Filled out from reference TRBV30 and TRBJ1-1, the complete variable domain reads SQTIHQWPATLVQPVGSPLSLECTVEGTSNPNLYWYRQAAGRGLQLLFYSVGIGQISSEVPQNLSASRPQDRQFILSSKKLLLSDSGFYLCAWSVDRRRRAFFGQGTRLTVV.

This rearrangement joins TRBV4-1 to TRBJ2-1; maybe TRBD2 (6 bases). Germline CDR1 and CDR2: MGHRA and YSYEKL. The CDR3 contains 15 residues. The ends were cut back, 4 bases at V and 6 bases at J, with 16 bases in the middle. In DNA, the CDR3 is TGCGCCAGCAGCCCCATCGGCGGACTAACCAATGAGCAGTTCTTC. This encodes CASSPIGGLTNEQFF.

This sequence joins TRBV11-2 and TRBJ2-1, with 14 bases identical to TRBD2. CDR3 size: 17 residues. Germline trimming cut 2 bases from V and 8 bases from J; bases unmatched to any gene: 8. CDR1 and CDR2 (germline): SGHAT, FQNNGV. In DNA form, the CDR3 reads TGTGCCAGCAGCTTATCCCCGGGACTAGCGGGAGTGGATGAGCAGTTCTTC. Residues: CASSLSPGLAGVDEQFF.

The chain is built from TRBV5-4 and TRBJ2-1; 16 nucleotides align to TRBD2. Germline V gene sequence: CDR1 SGHNT, CDR2 YYREEE (reference sequence). This CDR3 region has 17 residues. V lost 0 bases and J lost 4; bases outside the gene matches: 1. CDR3 loop: CASSLGGLAGGYNEQFF. In nucleotides, the CDR3 is TGTGCCAGCAGCTTGGGGGGACTAGCGGGAGGGTACAATGAGCAGTTCTTC.

The chain links TRBV18 to TRBJ1-1; D may be TRBD1 (6 bases). Germline CDR1 is KGHSH and CDR2 is LQKENI. V lost 8 bases and J 4 bases, leaving 20 bases between the germline ends. The CDR3 is 15 residues long. The CDR3 DNA sequence: TGTGCCAGCCAGTCGAGGGGGATTGACGGCACTGAAGCTTTCTTT. This codes for CASQSRGIDGTEAFF.

CDR3 protein: CASREQGYSTDTQYF. The CDR3 DNA is TGTGCCAGCCGAGAACAGGGGTATAGCACAGATACGCAGTATTTT. The V call is TRBV7-9, the J call TRBJ2-3; 7 nucleotides agree with TRBD1. V gave up 8 bases and J gave up 0 bases; unmatched junction bases: 8. From germline, CDR1 is SEHNR and CDR2 FQNEAQ (reference sequence). The CDR3 spans 15 residues.

This chain joins TRBV28 and TRBJ2-7, with 10 positions matching TRBD1. This CDR3 region has 14 residues. V was clipped by 4 bases and J by 6 bases; unmatched bases: 6. Germline V CDR1 and CDR2: MDHEN, SYDVKM. CDR3 amino acids: CASSSRTGGGEQYF. For the CDR3, the DNA is TGTGCCAGCAGTTCTCGGACAGGGGGAGGCGAGCAGTACTTC.

The chain combines TRBV28 with TRBJ2-2; D uncertain. Germline-derived CDR1 and CDR2 are MDHEN and SYDVKM. Deletions cut 1 base from V and 6 bases from J, with 9 bases between. This CDR3 has 14 residues. DNA for the CDR3: TGTGCCAGCAGTTTATCTTCCCAGCCCGGGGAGCTGTTTTTT. Its translation: CASSLSSQPGELFF.

The V gene is TRBV6-1, the J gene TRBJ2-3; D possibly corresponds to TRBD1 (7 bases). Trimming stripped 8 bases from V and 1 base from J, with 16 bases between. The CDR3 runs to 15 residues. Per germline, CDR1 MNHNS and CDR2 SASEGT. The CDR3 nucleotides read TGTGCCAGCCAACAGGGGAGGTATGGCACAGATACGCAGTATTTT. Protein: CASQQGRYGTDTQYF.

The V call is TRBV2, the J call TRBJ1-5; tentatively, D is TRBD1 (6 bases). CDR1 is SNHLY and CDR2 is FYNNEI in the germline V gene. V was shortened by 8 bases and J by 2 bases, with 19 bases between the two germline ends. CDR3 length: 16 residues. CDR3 loop: CASQLNSWTGNQPQHF. The CDR3 DNA follows: TGTGCCAGCCAGCTTAATTCGTGGACAGGCAATCAGCCCCAGCATTTT. Variable domain in full (rest from reference TRBV2 and TRBJ1-5): EPEVTQTPSHQVTQMGQEVILRCVPISNHLYFYWYRQILGQKVEFLVSFYNNEISEKSEIFDDQFSVERPDGSNFTLKIRSTKLEDSAMYFCASQLNSWTGNQPQHFGDGTRLSIL.

This chain links TRBV11-3 with TRBJ1-4; D not certain. CDR1 is SGHNT, CDR2 YENEEA, per germline. The CDR3 loop spans 12 amino acids. V was clipped by 5 bases and J by 4 bases, with 5 bases between them. CDR3 sequence (DNA): TGTGCCAGCAGCCGCCATAATGAAAAACTGTTTTTT. Its protein product is CASSRHNEKLFF.

This clone has a handful of counts. The gene calls are TRBV19 and TRBJ1-4; no clear D. CDR1 and CDR2 (germline): LNHDA, SQIVND (reference sequence). The V end was cut by 3 bases, the J end by 1 base, with 9 bases between. The CDR3 covers 15 residues. Written as DNA, the CDR3 is TGTGCCAGTAGTATGCTGGGCGGAACTAATGAAAAACTGTTTTTT. Its translation: CASSMLGGTNEKLFF.

This clone turned up a few times. The rearrangement uses TRBV5-8 and TRBJ2-7; 7 bases line up with TRBD2. J was trimmed by 7 bases and V by 7 bases; bases with no gene match: 14. The germline CDR1 and CDR2 sequences are SGHTS and YDEGEE. The CDR3 sequence is 14 residues long. The CDR3 sequence is CASGSGQTSREQYF. DNA for the CDR3: TGTGCCAGCGGGTCCGGGCAGACTAGCAGAGAGCAGTACTTC.

Only a few counts were recorded for this clone. CDR3 coding DNA: TGTGCCAGCAGTGTTACTGCCGGGACAGGGGGTAACTATGGCTACACCTTC. Residues: CASSVTAGTGGNYGYTF. The chain has TRBV6-1 and TRBJ1-2; 11 positions agree with TRBD1. Germline V gives CDR1 MNHNS, CDR2 SASEGT. Trimming took 4 bases from V and 1 from J; bases not matched to a gene: 8. The CDR3 totals 17 residues.

V gene TRBV27 combines with J gene TRBJ1-1, with D uncertain. Germline V gene lookup returns CDR1 MNHEY and CDR2 SMNVEV (reference sequence). The CDR3 totals 14 residues. The V end lost 6 bases, the J end lost 6 bases, and 17 bases lay between the germline ends. The CDR3 DNA sequence: TGTGCCAGCAGCGCTGCGTCGGGAAGGTCTGAAGCTTTCTTT. Translated: CASSAASGRSEAFF.

In its sample, this clone was seen once. V and J are TRBV27 and TRBJ2-1; the match to TRBD2 covers 7 bases. Germline values: CDR1 MNHEY, CDR2 SMNVEV (reference sequence). Trimming removed 5 bases from V and 0 bases from J; junction bases left unmatched: 4. This CDR3 is built from 15 residues. The CDR3 sequence: CASSQTSASYNEQFF. CDR3 sequence (DNA): TGTGCCAGCAGTCAAACTAGCGCCTCCTACAATGAGCAGTTCTTC.

The chain employs TRBV6-5 and TRBJ2-2; no definite D call. Germline V gene sequence: CDR1 MNHEY, CDR2 SVGAGI. Trimming took off 0 bases at V and 8 bases at J, with 4 bases between the two ends. The CDR3 length is 12 residues. The CDR3 spells CASSYSQGELFF. CDR3 DNA sequence: TGTGCCAGCAGTTACTCTCAGGGGGAGCTGTTTTTT.

V and J are TRBV11-2 and TRBJ2-7; either TRBD1 or TRBD2 may fit D (5 bases each). The CDR3 runs 15 residues. With 2 bases removed from V and 2 bases from J, the gap between germline ends came to 13 bases. CDR1 is SGHAT and CDR2 is FQNNGV in the germline V gene. CDR3 bases: TGTGCCAGCAGCTTAACGTGGGGGACGACCTACGAGCAGTACTTC. As protein: CASSLTWGTTYEQYF.

The V call is TRBV28, the J call TRBJ1-4; 9 bases align to TRBD1. Germline V lookup: CDR1 MDHEN, CDR2 SYDVKM. CDR3 size: 16 residues. With V trimmed by 4 bases and J by 8 bases, 11 bases remained unmatched. The CDR3 spells CASSSGTGRGNEKLFF. The CDR3 DNA reads as TGTGCCAGCAGTTCGGGGACAGGGAGGGGTAACGAAAAACTGTTTTTT.

The chain carries TRBV7-9 and TRBJ1-3; no clear D gene. The ends were cut back, 2 bases at V and 0 bases at J, with 5 bases in the middle. Germline CDR1 reads SEHNR; CDR2 reads FQNEAQ (reference sequence). The CDR3 spans 14 residues. The CDR3 reads CASSLTNSGNTIYF. The DNA for the CDR3 is TGTGCCAGCAGCTTAACGAACTCTGGAAACACCATATATTTT.

The chain has TRBV14 and TRBJ2-1; 13 nucleotides line up with TRBD2. Trimming took 3 bases from V and 8 from J; bases not matched to a gene: 13. CDR1 SGHDN and CDR2 FVKESK come from the germline V gene. CDR3 length: 18 residues. For the CDR3, the DNA is TGTGCCAGCAGCCACAGTTCAGGACTAGCGGGAGTTTTAGATGAGCAGTTCTTC. It codes for CASSHSSGLAGVLDEQFF.

The chain combines TRBV25-1 with TRBJ2-7; 9 bases agree with TRBD1. CDR3 size: 16 residues. Looked up from germline, CDR1 is MGHDK and CDR2 is SYGVNS. Trimming took 3 bases from V and 4 from J; bases not matched to a gene: 10. CDR3 nucleotide sequence: TGTGCCAGCAGTGACCGACGGGACAGGGACTGGTACGAGCAGTACTTC. Translating it yields CASSDRRDRDWYEQYF.

The chain couples TRBV7-2 to TRBJ2-1; possible D gene TRBD2, 6 bases. Looked up from germline, CDR1 is SGHTA and CDR2 is FQGNSA. V lost 11 bases to trimming and J lost 4 bases, with 24 bases between them. CDR3 size: 16 residues. CDR3 loop: CALMTGVRGHYNEQFF. The CDR3 coding sequence is TGTGCCCTGATGACGGGGGTGCGGGGCCATTACAATGAGCAGTTCTTC.